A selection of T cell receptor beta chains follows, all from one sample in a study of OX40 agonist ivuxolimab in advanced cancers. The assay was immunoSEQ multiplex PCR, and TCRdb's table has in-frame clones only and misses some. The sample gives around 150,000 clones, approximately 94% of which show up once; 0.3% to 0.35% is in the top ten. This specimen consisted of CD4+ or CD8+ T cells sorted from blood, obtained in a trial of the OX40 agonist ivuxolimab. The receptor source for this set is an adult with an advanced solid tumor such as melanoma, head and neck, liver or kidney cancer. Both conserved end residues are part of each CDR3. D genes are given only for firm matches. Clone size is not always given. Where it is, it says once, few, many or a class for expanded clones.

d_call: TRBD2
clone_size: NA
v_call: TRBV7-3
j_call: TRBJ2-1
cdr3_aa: CASSLVGSGRAVGEQFF
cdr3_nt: TGTGCCAGCAGCTTAGTGGGTAGCGGGAGGGCCGTAGGTGAGCAGTTCTTC

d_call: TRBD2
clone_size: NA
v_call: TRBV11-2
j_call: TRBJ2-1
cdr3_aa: CASSPARGAGGYNEQFF
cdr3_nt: TGTGCCAGCAGCCCCGCGCGGGGGGCTGGAGGGTACAATGAGCAGTTCTTC

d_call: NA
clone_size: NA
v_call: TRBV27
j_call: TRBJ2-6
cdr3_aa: CASSSHSGANVLTF
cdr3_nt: TGTGCCAGCAGTTCTCACTCTGGGGCCAACGTCCTGACTTTC

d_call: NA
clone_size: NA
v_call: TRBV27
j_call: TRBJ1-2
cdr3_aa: CASRHGYTF
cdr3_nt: TGTGCCAGCAGGCATGGCTACACCTTC

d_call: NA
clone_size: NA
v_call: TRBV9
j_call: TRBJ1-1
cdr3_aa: CASSAHVGTAFF
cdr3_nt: TGTGCCAGCAGCGCACACGTGGGCACTGCTTTCTTT

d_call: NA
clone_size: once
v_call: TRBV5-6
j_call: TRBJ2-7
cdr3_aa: CASSFEATSPYEQYF
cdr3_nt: TGTGCCAGCAGCTTCGAGGCGACTTCCCCCTACGAGCAGTACTTC

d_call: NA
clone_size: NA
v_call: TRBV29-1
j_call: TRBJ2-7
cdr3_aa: CSVEVQGFGEQYF
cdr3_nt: TGCAGCGTTGAAGTACAGGGATTCGGCGAGCAGTACTTC

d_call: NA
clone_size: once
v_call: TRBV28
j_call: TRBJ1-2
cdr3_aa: CASSLGVTLRGYTF
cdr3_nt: TGTGCCAGCAGTTTAGGGGTCACTCTGCGGGGCTACACCTTC

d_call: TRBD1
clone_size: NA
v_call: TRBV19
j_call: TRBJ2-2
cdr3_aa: CASTPGTAGELFF
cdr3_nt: TGTGCCAGCACCCCCGGGACAGCCGGGGAGCTGTTTTTT

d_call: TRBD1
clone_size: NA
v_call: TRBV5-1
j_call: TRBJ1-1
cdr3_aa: CASGDRPAERRTEAFF
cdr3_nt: TGCGCCAGTGGGGACAGGCCCGCTGAAAGAAGGACTGAAGCTTTCTTT

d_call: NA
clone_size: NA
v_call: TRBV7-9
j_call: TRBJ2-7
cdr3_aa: CASSLSHEQYF
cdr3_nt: TGTGCCAGCAGCTTAAGCCACGAGCAGTACTTC

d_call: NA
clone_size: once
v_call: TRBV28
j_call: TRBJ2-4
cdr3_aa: CASSLGGLAKNIQYF
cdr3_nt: TGTGCCAGCAGCTTGGGGGGTTTAGCCAAAAACATTCAGTACTTC

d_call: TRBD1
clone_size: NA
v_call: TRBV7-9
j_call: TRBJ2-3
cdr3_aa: CASSFASGTGYSTDTQYF
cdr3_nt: TGTGCCAGCAGCTTCGCCTCCGGGACAGGGTATTCCACAGATACGCAGTATTTT

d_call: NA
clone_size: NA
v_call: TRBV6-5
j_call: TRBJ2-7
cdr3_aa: CASSYYRSYEQYF
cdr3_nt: TGTGCCAGCAGTTACTACAGGTCCTACGAGCAGTACTTC

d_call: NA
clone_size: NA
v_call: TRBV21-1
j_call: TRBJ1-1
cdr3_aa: CAFSGGGKGPEAFF
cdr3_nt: TGTGCCTTCTCAGGGGGGGGCAAGGGACCTGAAGCTTTCTTT

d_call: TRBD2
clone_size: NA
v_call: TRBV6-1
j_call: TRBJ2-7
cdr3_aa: CATVGLAGVEQYF
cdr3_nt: TGTGCCACTGTGGGACTAGCGGGAGTTGAGCAGTACTTC

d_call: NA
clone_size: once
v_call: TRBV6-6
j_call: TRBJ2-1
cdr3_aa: CASSPTSPREKFF
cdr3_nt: TGTGCCAGCAGTCCAACCAGCCCTCGGGAGAAGTTCTTC

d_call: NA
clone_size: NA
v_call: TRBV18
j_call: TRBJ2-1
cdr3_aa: CASSPPLTSYNEQFF
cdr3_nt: TGTGCCAGCTCACCACCCCTAACCTCCTACAATGAGCAGTTCTTC

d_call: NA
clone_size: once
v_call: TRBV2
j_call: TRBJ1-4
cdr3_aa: CASSRDGVVDEKLFF
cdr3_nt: TGTGCCAGCAGTCGCGATGGAGTCGTGGATGAAAAACTGTTTTTT

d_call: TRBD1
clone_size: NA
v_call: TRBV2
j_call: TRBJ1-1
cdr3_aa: CASSGRQGALSRKAFF
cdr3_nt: TGTGCCAGCAGTGGACGGCAGGGGGCACTTTCGAGAAAGGCTTTCTTT

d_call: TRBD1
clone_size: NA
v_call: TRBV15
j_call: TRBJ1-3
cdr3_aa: CATSRDGTGAGNTIYF
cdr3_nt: TGTGCCACCAGCAGAGATGGGACAGGGGCAGGAAACACCATATATTTT

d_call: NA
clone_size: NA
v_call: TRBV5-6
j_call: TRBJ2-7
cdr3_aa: CASSLSSYEQYF
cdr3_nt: TGTGCCAGCAGCTTGAGCTCCTACGAGCAGTACTTC

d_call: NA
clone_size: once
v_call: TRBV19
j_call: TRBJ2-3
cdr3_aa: CASLEADTQYF
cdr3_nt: TGTGCCAGTCTAGAGGCAGATACGCAGTATTTT

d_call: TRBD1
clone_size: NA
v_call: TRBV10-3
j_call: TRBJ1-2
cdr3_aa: CAIRETGAYGYTF
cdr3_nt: TGTGCCATCAGGGAAACAGGGGCCTATGGCTACACCTTC

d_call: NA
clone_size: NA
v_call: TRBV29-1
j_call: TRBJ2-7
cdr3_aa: CSVGTIPYEQYF
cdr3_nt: TGCAGCGTTGGGACGATTCCCTACGAGCAGTACTTC

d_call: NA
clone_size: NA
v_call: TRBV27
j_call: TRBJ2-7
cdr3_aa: CASSSLTLREQYF
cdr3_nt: TGTGCCAGCAGTTCCCTTACCCTACGGGAGCAGTACTTC

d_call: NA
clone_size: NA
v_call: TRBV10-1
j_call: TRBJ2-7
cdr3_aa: CASNREIGNEQYF
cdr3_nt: TGCGCCAGCAACAGAGAGATCGGAAACGAGCAGTACTTC

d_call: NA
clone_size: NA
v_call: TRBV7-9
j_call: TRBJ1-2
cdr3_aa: CASSRGAIYGYTF
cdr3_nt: TGTGCCAGCAGCCGAGGGGCCATCTATGGCTACACCTTC

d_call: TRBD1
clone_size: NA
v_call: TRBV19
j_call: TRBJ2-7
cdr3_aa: CASSIHRGVSYEQYF
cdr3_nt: TGTGCCAGTAGTATACACAGGGGGGTCTCCTACGAGCAGTACTTC

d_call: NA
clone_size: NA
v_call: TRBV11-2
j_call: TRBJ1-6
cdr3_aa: CASSLRGPNSPLHF
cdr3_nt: TGTGCCAGCAGCTTACGGGGACCGAATTCACCCCTCCACTTT

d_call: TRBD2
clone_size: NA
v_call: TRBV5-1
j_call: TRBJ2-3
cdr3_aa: CASTRGGPGDTQYF
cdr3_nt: TGCGCCAGCACCCGGGGGGGTCCCGGAGATACGCAGTATTTT

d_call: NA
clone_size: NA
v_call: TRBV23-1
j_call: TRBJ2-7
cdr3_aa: CASSRDVAYEQYF
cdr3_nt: TGCGCCAGCAGTCGGGACGTCGCCTACGAGCAGTACTTC

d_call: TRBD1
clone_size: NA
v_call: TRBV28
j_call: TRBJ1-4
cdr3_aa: CASSLPGQGGEKLFF
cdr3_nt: TGTGCCAGCAGTTTACCCGGACAGGGTGGTGAAAAACTGTTTTTT

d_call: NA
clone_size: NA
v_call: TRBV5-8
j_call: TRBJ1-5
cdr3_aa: CASSPRQPADSNQPQHF
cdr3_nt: TGTGCCAGCAGCCCGCGACAGCCCGCCGATAGCAATCAGCCCCAGCATTTT

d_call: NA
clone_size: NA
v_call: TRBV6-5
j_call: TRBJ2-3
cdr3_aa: CASSYSEGGGDTQYF
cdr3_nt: TGTGCCAGCAGTTACTCCGAGGGAGGGGGAGATACGCAGTATTTT

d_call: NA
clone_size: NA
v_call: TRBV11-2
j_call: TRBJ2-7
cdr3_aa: CASSQAGGPFYEQYF
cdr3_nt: TGTGCCAGCAGCCAGGCCGGGGGTCCATTCTACGAGCAGTACTTC

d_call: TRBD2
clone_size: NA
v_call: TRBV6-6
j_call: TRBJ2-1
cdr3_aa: CASSVLAGDYNEQFF
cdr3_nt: TGTGCCAGCAGTGTACTAGCGGGGGACTACAATGAGCAGTTCTTC

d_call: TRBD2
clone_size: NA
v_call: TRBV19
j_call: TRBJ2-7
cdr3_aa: CASSNLPSSGGSYEQYF
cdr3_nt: TGTGCCAGTAGTAACCTACCCTCCAGCGGGGGCTCCTACGAGCAGTACTTC

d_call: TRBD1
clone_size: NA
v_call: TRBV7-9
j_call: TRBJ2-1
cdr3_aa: CASSLGAGDSQNEQFF
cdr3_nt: TGTGCCAGCAGCTTAGGCGCAGGGGACAGCCAAAATGAGCAGTTCTTC

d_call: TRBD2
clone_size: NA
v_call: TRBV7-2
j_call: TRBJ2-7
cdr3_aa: CASSPTSGGPYEQYF
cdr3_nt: TGTGCCAGCAGTCCTACTAGCGGGGGACCCTACGAGCAGTACTTC

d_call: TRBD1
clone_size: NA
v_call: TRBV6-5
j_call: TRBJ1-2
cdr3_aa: CASRKTGGGEGYTF
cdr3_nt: TGTGCCAGCAGGAAGACAGGGGGCGGTGAGGGCTACACCTTC

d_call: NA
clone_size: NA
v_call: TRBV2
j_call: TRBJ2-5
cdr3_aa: CASSEISWGAGGGGQETQYF
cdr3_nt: TGTGCCAGCAGTGAAATAAGTTGGGGAGCAGGGGGCGGGGGCCAAGAGACCCAGTACTTC